What follows are 29 T cell receptor beta chains derived from one specimen sequenced in a study of control samples from healthy donors and cancer patients. Assay: immunoSEQ multiplex PCR; the TCRdb copy retains only in-frame clones and omits some. The profile shows fewer than 500,000 clones, 90% of them singletons. The sequencing sample was made of PBMCs. The receptors here all came from a man in his forties with head and neck cancer.

The V call is TRBV6-5, the J call TRBJ1-3, with TRBD1 identical over 10 bases. The CDR3 is 16 amino acids. Germline CDR1 is MNHEY and CDR2 is SVGAGI. Trimming at V came to 0 bases and at J to 2 bases, leaving 1 base not matched to a gene. CDR3 sequence (DNA): TGTGCCAGCAGTTACTCCGGGACAGGGGCTGGAAACACCATATATTTT. It translates to CASSYSGTGAGNTIYF.

The J gene is TRBJ2-7, the V gene TRBV7-9; the match to TRBD2 covers 14 bases. Germline CDR1 SEHNR, CDR2 FQNEAQ (reference sequence). Losses at the gene ends were 5 bases for V and 5 bases for J; bases not matched to a gene: 8. The CDR3 consists of 16 residues. CDR3: CASSVGTSGSSNEQYF. The CDR3, as DNA: TGTGCCAGCAGCGTAGGGACTAGCGGGAGTAGCAACGAGCAGTACTTC.

The V and J genes are TRBV25-1 and TRBJ2-5, with 9 bases aligning to TRBD1. The germline gives CDR1 MGHDK, CDR2 SYGVNS. V was clipped by 5 bases and J by 4 bases; unmatched bases: 8. The CDR3 totals 15 residues. Here the CDR3 reads CASSLTGGFRETQYF. CDR3 nucleotides: TGTGCCAGCAGTTTAACAGGGGGCTTTCGAGAGACCCAGTACTTC.

This clone has a handful of counts. The rearrangement uses TRBV14 and TRBJ2-2; 8 positions match TRBD1. Germline V CDR1 and CDR2: SGHDN, FVKESK. The CDR3 loop spans 20 amino acids. V lost 1 base to trimming and J lost 3 bases; unmatched junction nucleotides: 16. The CDR3 protein is CASSQVRGTGFGGDTGELFF. Here the CDR3 DNA reads TGTGCCAGCAGCCAAGTTCGTGGGACAGGTTTTGGAGGGGACACCGGGGAGCTGTTTTTT.

J is TRBJ2-7 and V is TRBV28, with D tentatively TRBD1 or TRBD2 (5 bases each). In germline, CDR1 is MDHEN, CDR2 SYDVKM. The CDR3 consists of 17 residues. V lost 8 bases to trimming and J lost 1 base, with 24 bases between them. The CDR3 loop reads CASESPGTYPRSYEQYF. Written as DNA, the CDR3 is TGTGCCAGCGAAAGCCCCGGGACCTACCCCCGGTCCTACGAGCAGTACTTC. The full variable domain, its missing parts supplied by reference TRBV28 and TRBJ2-7, is DVKVTQSSRYLVKRTGEKVFLECVQDMDHENMFWYRQDPGLGLRLIYFSYDVKMKEKGDIPEGYSVSREKKERFSLILESASTNQTSMYLCASESPGTYPRSYEQYFGPGTRLTVT.

In this sample, this clone turned up once. The J gene is TRBJ1-1, the V gene TRBV9, with no clear D. V was pared by 0 bases and J by 1 base, with 13 bases between. The CDR3 loop spans 16 amino acids. Germline V gene sequence: CDR1 SGDLS, CDR2 YYNGEE. The CDR3 sequence: CASSVAAGRQNTEAFF. The CDR3 nucleotides are TGTGCCAGCAGCGTAGCTGCTGGAAGACAGAACACTGAAGCTTTCTTT. The full variable domain, in which reference TRBV9 and TRBJ1-1 provide the parts outside the CDR3, is DSGVTQTPKHLITATGQRVTLRCSPRSGDLSVYWYQQSLDQGLQFLIQYYNGEERAKGNILERFSAQQFPDLHSELNLSSLELGDSALYFCASSVAAGRQNTEAFFGQGTRLTVV.

This rearrangement joins TRBV5-1 to TRBJ2-3, with TRBD2 matching 8 bases. The CDR3 runs 17 residues. The trim removed 2 bases at V and 2 bases at J, leaving 10 bases unmatched. CDR1 and CDR2 (germline): SGHRS, YFSETQ. CDR3 sequence (DNA): TGCGCCAGCAGCTTCGGACTAGCCGGTAGCCTCACAGATACGCAGTATTTT. Translated: CASSFGLAGSLTDTQYF.

V and J are TRBV2 and TRBJ2-1, with D hard to call. The CDR3 runs to 12 residues. CDR1 and CDR2 (germline): SNHLY, FYNNEI. V gave up 10 bases and J gave up 0 bases, with 7 bases separating them. CDR3 sequence reads: CANDRSYNEQFF. The CDR3 DNA sequence: TGTGCCAACGACCGCTCCTACAATGAGCAGTTCTTC.

The chain employs TRBV11-2 and TRBJ2-5; D might be TRBD2 (6 bases). In germline, CDR1 is SGHAT, CDR2 FQNNGV. The CDR3 sequence is 16 residues long. V was pared by 0 bases and J by 5 bases, with 16 bases between. The CDR3 bases are TGTGCCAGCAGCTTAGATTGGATAGGGGCGGGGGAGACCCAGTACTTC. Translating gives CASSLDWIGAGETQYF.

Comment on this clone: The same CDR3 can be traced to other DNA sequences in this sample. The gene calls are TRBV6-5 and TRBJ2-3, with 9 bases lining up with TRBD1. V was clipped by 6 bases and J by 2 bases; unmatched bases: 3. Germline CDR1 reads MNHEY; CDR2 reads SVGAGI. The CDR3 spans 14 residues. This CDR3 is CASSRDRVTDTQYF. CDR3 coding DNA: TGTGCCAGCAGCCGGGACAGGGTCACAGATACGCAGTATTTT.

V is TRBV5-4 and J is TRBJ2-7; a weak D match, TRBD2 (6 bases). The V gene's germline CDR1 is SGHNT and CDR2 YYREEE (reference sequence). This CDR3 spans 14 amino acids. Trimming stripped 0 bases from V and 3 bases from J, with 10 bases between. The CDR3 sequence is CASSLAGGFYEQYF. The CDR3 DNA is TGTGCCAGCAGCTTGGCCGGGGGTTTCTACGAGCAGTACTTC. Full variable domain (remainder filled in from reference TRBV5-4 and TRBJ2-7): ETGVTQSPTHLIKTRGQQVTLRCSSQSGHNTVSWYQQALGQGPQFIFQYYREEENGRGNFPPRFSGLQFPNYSSELNVNALELDDSALYLCASSLAGGFYEQYFGPGTRLTVT.

V gene TRBV18 combines with J gene TRBJ2-7; 12 bases agree with TRBD1. With 3 bases clipped from V and 2 bases from J, the junction kept 2 bases outside the gene matches. This CDR3 comprises 15 residues. Germline CDR1 KGHSH, CDR2 LQKENI. The CDR3 DNA follows: TGTGCCAGCTCACCGGGACAGGGGGCGCCCTACGAGCAGTACTTC. Translation gives CASSPGQGAPYEQYF.

V is TRBV7-9 and J is TRBJ1-1, with D possibly TRBD1 on 5 matching bases. The CDR3 length is 12 residues. Germline V gives CDR1 SEHNR, CDR2 FQNEAQ (reference sequence). V lost 10 bases and J 2 bases, leaving 11 bases between the germline ends. CDR3 DNA: TGTGCCATTCCAGGGCTTAACACTGAAGCTTTCTTT. Its translation is CAIPGLNTEAFF.

The V gene is TRBV28, the J gene TRBJ1-2; 9 nucleotides match TRBD1. This CDR3 has 15 amino acids. Trimming removed 5 bases from V and 3 bases from J; junction bases left unmatched: 7. CDR1 and CDR2 from the germline V gene are MDHEN and SYDVKM. CDR3 protein: CASSIPGQGDYGYTF. The CDR3 nucleotides are TGTGCCAGCAGTATTCCGGGACAGGGAGACTATGGCTACACCTTC.

This chain connects TRBV4-3 to TRBJ1-5; D unresolved. Germline-derived CDR1 and CDR2 are LGHNA and YSLEER. The CDR3 has 13 amino acids. Trimming stripped 0 bases from V and 5 bases from J, with 5 bases between. The CDR3 protein is CASSQERDQPQHF. The CDR3 DNA is TGCGCCAGCAGCCAAGAACGGGATCAGCCCCAGCATTTT.

The chain links TRBV27 to TRBJ2-2; 10 nucleotides agree with TRBD2. After removal of 3 bases from V and 5 bases from J, the junction contained 3 bases not matched to a gene. There are 15 residues in the CDR3. Germline-derived CDR1 and CDR2 are MNHEY and SMNVEV (reference sequence). The DNA for the CDR3 is TGTGCCAGCAGTTTCGGTAGCGGGGGGACCGGGGAGCTGTTTTTT. Amino acids: CASSFGSGGTGELFF.

This clone occurred once. The chain couples TRBV7-9 to TRBJ2-3; 7 bases match TRBD1. The CDR3 is 14 residues long. Germline assignment: CDR1 SEHNR and CDR2 FQNEAQ (reference sequence). After removal of 5 bases from V and 2 bases from J, the junction contained 4 bases not matched to a gene. CDR3 sequence: CASSQTGNTDTQYF. CDR3 bases: TGTGCCAGCAGCCAGACAGGGAACACAGATACGCAGTATTTT.

This sequence joins TRBV10-3 and TRBJ2-7; 15 bases are a match to TRBD2. Germline values: CDR1 ENHRY, CDR2 SYGVKD. The V segment lost 6 bases and the J segment 4 bases; nucleotides outside the gene matches: 13. This CDR3 is 18 amino acids long. As DNA, the CDR3 is TGTGCCATCAGACCATTCGGCGGGACTAGCGGGGGGACGTACGAGCAGTACTTC. Residues: CAIRPFGGTSGGTYEQYF.

The chain couples TRBV4-3 to TRBJ1-6, with D unclear. Trimming shortened V by 0 bases and J by 6 bases, and 15 bases separated the two germline ends. From germline, CDR1 is LGHNA and CDR2 YSLEER. The CDR3 length is 17 residues. CDR3 DNA: TGCGCCAGCAGCCAAGAACGAAACTCACGGGGTAATTCACCCCTCCACTTT. Its translation is CASSQERNSRGNSPLHF.

This clone was counted a single time. The chain is built from TRBV28 and TRBJ1-2; D might be TRBD1 (5 bases). The V gene lost 3 bases and the J gene lost 4 bases, with 9 bases spanning the gap. The CDR3 sequence is 13 residues long. The V gene's germline CDR1 is MDHEN and CDR2 SYDVKM. CDR3 sequence: CASSLMGGYGYTF. The CDR3 DNA reads as TGTGCCAGCAGTTTGATGGGGGGCTATGGCTACACCTTC.

V usage is TRBV6-2 or TRBV6-3 and J usage is TRBJ2-3; 8 bases line up with TRBD1. Looked up from germline, CDR1 is MNHEY and CDR2 is SVGEGT. The CDR3 contains 15 residues. V shed 2 bases and J 4 bases; nucleotides not matched to a gene: 5. Here the CDR3 DNA reads TGTGCCAGCAGTTACCTAGGACAGGGTCCAGATACGCAGTATTTT. Protein product: CASSYLGQGPDTQYF.

This chain uses TRBV2 with TRBJ1-6; no definite D call. Germline V gene lookup returns CDR1 SNHLY and CDR2 FYNNEI. Trimming took 7 bases from V and 7 from J, leaving 11 bases between them. CDR3 length: 13 residues. The CDR3 DNA follows: TGTGCCAGCATGTCAGAAGGCAATTCACCCCTCCACTTT. This codes for CASMSEGNSPLHF.

As concerns this clone: This sample includes further DNA sequences coding for the same CDR3. The chain uses TRBV5-1 and TRBJ2-7; maybe TRBD1 (6 bases). Germline V gives CDR1 SGHRS, CDR2 YFSETQ. V was pared by 0 bases and J by 4 bases, with 8 bases between. CDR3 size: 13 residues. Here the CDR3 reads CASSLAQGYEQYF. The CDR3 DNA reads TGCGCCAGCAGCTTGGCTCAGGGGTACGAGCAGTACTTC.

This clone was recorded a few times. The chain uses TRBV4-3 and TRBJ1-2; tentatively, D is TRBD1 (5 bases). Trimming took off 4 bases at V and 8 bases at J, with 26 bases between the two ends. Germline V gives CDR1 LGHNA, CDR2 YSLEER. The CDR3 runs to 17 residues. This CDR3 reads CASSPFGGRRPRGGYTF. The CDR3 nucleotides are TGCGCCAGCAGCCCTTTTGGGGGGAGACGGCCCCGAGGAGGCTACACCTTC.

This chain connects TRBV7-9 to TRBJ1-2; the match to TRBD1 covers 12 bases. The germline CDR1 and CDR2 sequences are SEHNR and FQNEAQ (reference sequence). J was trimmed by 2 bases and V by 6 bases; bases with no gene match: 10. There are 17 residues in the CDR3. The CDR3 nucleotides are TGTGCCAGCAGTGACGCCGGGACAGGGGGCCTCAACTATGGCTACACCTTC. Its protein product is CASSDAGTGGLNYGYTF. Together with reference TRBV7-9 and TRBJ1-2, the CDR3 gives the full variable domain: DTGVSQNPRHKITKRGQNVTFRCDPISEHNRLYWYRQTLGQGPEFLTYFQNEAQLEKSRLLSDRFSAERPKGSFSTLEIQRTEQGDSAMYLCASSDAGTGGLNYGYTFGSGTRLTVV.

The rearrangement uses TRBV27 and TRBJ2-7; D unresolved. Trimming left V 3 bases short and J 6 bases short, with 12 bases between. CDR1 is MNHEY, CDR2 SMNVEV, per germline (reference sequence). This CDR3 spans 13 amino acids. CDR3 nucleotide sequence: TGTGCCAGCAGTTTGAGACCTGAAGGCGAGCAGTACTTC. Translation: CASSLRPEGEQYF.

This sequence joins TRBV27 and TRBJ1-5; TRBD1 aligns across 9 bases. This CDR3 is 21 amino acids long. With V trimmed by 3 bases and J by 2 bases, 20 bases remained unmatched. Germline V gene sequence: CDR1 MNHEY, CDR2 SMNVEV (reference sequence). CDR3 DNA: TGTGCCAGCAGTTTGGGGCAACACAGGGGGCTTATTATATGCGGCAATCAGCCCCAGCATTTT. Translated, it gives CASSLGQHRGLIICGNQPQHF.

The chain uses TRBV6-6 and TRBJ2-1; 7 bases match TRBD2. Trimming cost V 4 bases and J 10 bases; bases outside gene matches: 13. CDR3 size: 15 residues. The germline CDR1 and CDR2 sequences are MNHNY and SVGAGI (reference sequence). CDR3: CASSSPAGSGGEQFF. CDR3 DNA: TGTGCCAGCAGTTCCCCAGCGGGGTCTGGGGGAGAGCAGTTCTTC.

This rearrangement joins TRBV5-1 to TRBJ1-2, with D maybe TRBD1 (5 bases). The V end was cut by 4 bases, the J end by 0 bases, with 13 bases between. CDR3 size: 15 residues. The germline V gene has CDR1 SGHRS and CDR2 YFSETQ. The CDR3 reads CASSIARDANYGYTF. CDR3 bases: TGCGCCAGCAGCATAGCCCGGGACGCTAACTATGGCTACACCTTC.